The rows below give T cell receptor beta chains drawn from one sample of a study of PD-1 blockade in classical Hodgkin lymphoma. Profiling relied on immunoSEQ multiplex PCR, and the TCRdb table lists in-frame clones only, not all of them. The sample shows roughly 140,000 clones, less than 80% of them seen only once. The sequences come from peripheral blood mononuclear cells (PBMCs), collected before the second cycle of nivolumab. The receptors were sampled from a human donor with classical Hodgkin lymphoma. Each CDR3 is given with its conserved first and last residue.

TRBJ2-1 TRBV2 CASSEAGEQFF
TRBJ2-7 TRBV4-1 CASSPIGTGLVGEQYF
TRBJ1-2 TRBV6-6 CASTKGTGGDGYTF
TRBJ2-2 TRBV6-5 CASSYSPGGHGELFF
TRBJ2-1 TRBV9 CASSPGTLLNEQFF
TRBJ2-7 TRBV29-1 CSVEVLADSYEQYF
TRBJ2-7 TRBV27 CASSRYRGTYEQYF
TRBJ2-7 TRBV7-3 CASSLARGQGRNSYEQYF
TRBJ2-1 TRBV5-6 CASSQGQRQWEQFF
TRBJ2-2 TRBV29-1 CSGGGSGSTTGELFF
TRBJ2-4 TRBV4-3 CASSQEGSSKNIQYF
TRBJ2-1 TRBV4-1 CASSQDWREGYNEQFF
TRBJ1-5 TRBV27 CASRTGHFNQPQHF
TRBJ2-7 TRBV9 CASTPTGTEYEQYF
TRBJ2-1 TRBV7-2 CASSTFGSSYNEQFF
TRBJ1-4 TRBV19 CASRPTGSTNEKLFF
TRBJ1-2 TRBV5-4 CASSSTGAHGYTF
TRBJ2-7 TRBV5-1 CASSSTRAGGYEQYF
TRBJ2-5 TRBV2 CASSEAGTGVETQYF
TRBJ1-2 TRBV10-3 CAIKGQGDTFGYTF
TRBJ1-6 TRBV19 CASSRDRGSPLHF
TRBJ1-5 TRBV21-1 CASGPTDLRGGQPQHF
TRBJ2-1 TRBV7-7 CASSSSILDHNEQFF
TRBJ2-5 TRBV6-5 CASSYSGGQIQETQYF
TRBJ2-5 TRBV9 CASSVEPLGGTQYF
TRBJ2-7 TRBV5-1 CASSGTSRQGLDEQYF
TRBJ2-3 TRBV30 CAWSVLSGVTDTQYF
TRBJ1-4 TRBV2 CASSSGTGFEKLFF
TRBJ2-1 TRBV7-2 CASSTPGLAGKWNNEQFF
TRBJ2-3 TRBV5-4 CASSLTGASTDTQYF
TRBJ2-3 TRBV28 CASSYWWGDTQYF
TRBJ2-1 TRBV7-9 CASRRSRVVTGGNEQFF
TRBJ2-1 TRBV2 CASNSRSPYNEQFF
TRBJ2-2 TRBV6-5 CASSYRQGRGELFF
TRBJ1-6 TRBV30 CAWSVEGGRPLHF
TRBJ2-7 TRBV4-1 CASSQDPGAGGIYEQYF
TRBJ1-2 TRBV5-5 CASSFSYNYGYTF
TRBJ2-7 TRBV27 CASRLDRAASYEQYF
TRBJ1-2 TRBV9 CASTFGGNYGYTF
TRBJ2-7 TRBV29-1 CSVYTGSSYEQYF
TRBJ2-2 TRBV6-6 CASRSGHGELFF
TRBJ2-2 TRBV7-3 CASTLGGRTGELFF
TRBJ2-1 TRBV10-2 CASGTSGAPIEQFF
TRBJ1-2 TRBV9 CASSLVNYGYTF
TRBJ2-7 TRBV5-1 CASSFKPGLAGDFSSAPYEQYF
TRBJ2-2 TRBV2 CASSEFGVNTGELFF
TRBJ1-4 TRBV6-5 CASSYPTEPGGKLFF
TRBJ2-1 TRBV27 CASSLLLGSSYNEQFF
TRBJ2-5 TRBV7-7 CASSLGSGRGLETQYF
TRBJ1-2 TRBV23-1 CASSQSGAGRVYGYTF
TRBJ2-5 TRBV5-5 CASSSDRGETQYF
TRBJ2-2 TRBV7-2 CASSGQGSGELFF
TRBJ1-2 TRBV25-1 CASSTGQGNYGYTF